This TCR beta chain was identified in a study of control samples from healthy donors and cancer patients. The CDR3 is 17 residues long. CDR1 and CDR2 from the germline V gene are LNHDA and SQIVND (reference sequence). V gave up 3 bases and J gave up 9 bases; unmatched junction bases: 9. Here immunoSEQ multiplex PCR was the method, and the copy in TCRdb shows in-frame clones only, minus some. This repertoire shows 100,000 to 150,000 clones, around 92% found once; its top ten account for about 7.9%. The specimen sequenced was PBMCs. This sequence originates from a man aged 45-65 years with head and neck cancer. V usage is TRBV19 and J usage is TRBJ2-1; TRBD2 matches at 15 bases. The CDR3 bases are TGTGCCAGTAGTATGAATACACCGGGACTAGCGGGGGGTGAGCAGTTCTTC. Residues: CASSMNTPGLAGGEQFF.